This TCR beta chain was recorded in a study of blood T cell repertoires in COVID-19. Study context: The origin of the acute and convalescent COVID-19 samples was the United States, Italy and Spain. PBMCs, B-cell-depleted T cells, or T cells were the source of the cDNA or gDNA that made up the material.

Source study methods: Estimated nucleated cell counts came from reference gene primer amplification. Here immunoSEQ multiplex PCR was the method, and the copy in TCRdb shows in-frame clones only, minus some. V and J calls and clone size are copied from that table; D and trimming were computed from the DNA. The table shows a few hundred thousand clones, with roughly 85% occurring only once. Germline V gene data show CDR1 as LGHDT and CDR2 as YNNKEL (reference sequence). CDR3 length: 13 residues. The germline V and J ends were trimmed by 2 bases and 4 bases, with 8 bases remaining between them. As for this clone: The sample carries other DNA sequences with the same CDR3.

The sequence was collected from a woman between 18 and 29 years old with acute or convalescent COVID-19. The chain links TRBV3-1 (or the pseudogene TRBV3-2) to TRBJ1-1, with a weak D call TRBD1 (5 bases). The sequencing sample was made of peripheral blood. The CDR3 DNA reads as TGTGCCAGCAGCCAACAGGGCGGCACTGAAGCTTTCTTT. This sequence encodes CASSQQGGTEAFF.